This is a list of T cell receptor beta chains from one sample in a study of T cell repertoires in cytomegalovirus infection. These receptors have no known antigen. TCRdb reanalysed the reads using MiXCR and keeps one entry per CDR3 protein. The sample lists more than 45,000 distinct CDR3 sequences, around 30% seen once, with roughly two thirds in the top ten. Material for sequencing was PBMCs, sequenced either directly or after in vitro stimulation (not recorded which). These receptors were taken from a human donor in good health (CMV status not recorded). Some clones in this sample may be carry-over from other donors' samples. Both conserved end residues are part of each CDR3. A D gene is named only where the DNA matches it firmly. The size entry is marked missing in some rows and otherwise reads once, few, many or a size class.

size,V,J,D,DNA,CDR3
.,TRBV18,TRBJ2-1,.,TGTGCCAGCTCCCGTGAGAGGTACCCCCCTAACAATGAGCAGTTCTTC,CASSRERYPPNNEQFF
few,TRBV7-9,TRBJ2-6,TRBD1,TGTGCCAGCAGCTTAGGGGCGGCTACAGGGGGCTCTGGGGCCAACGTCCTGACTTTC,CASSLGAATGGSGANVLTF
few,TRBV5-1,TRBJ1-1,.,TGCGCCAGCAGCCCCACCGACGGATATCGGACTGAAGCTTTCTTT,CASSPTDGYRTEAFF
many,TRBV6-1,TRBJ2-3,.,TGTGCCAGCAGTGCGGCTCTCACAGATACGCAGTATTTT,CASSAALTDTQYF
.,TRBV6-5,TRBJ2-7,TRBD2,TGTGCCAGCAGTGATCCGGGACTAGCGGCCTCCTACGAGCAGTACTTC,CASSDPGLAASYEQYF
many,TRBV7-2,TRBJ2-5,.,TGTGCCAGCAGCTTAAGTGGTTGGGGTGAGACCCAGTACTTC,CASSLSGWGETQYF
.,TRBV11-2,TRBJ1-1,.,TGTGCCAGCAGCTTAGCGGGACAATTGAACACTGAAGCTTTCTTT,CASSLAGQLNTEAFF
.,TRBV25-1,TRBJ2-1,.,TGTGCCAGCAGTGCCCGTCTAGGGGGATCTTACAATGAGCAGTTCTTC,CASSARLGGSYNEQFF
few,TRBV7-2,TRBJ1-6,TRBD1,TGTGCCAGCAGCATACAGGGGGTTAATTCACCCCTCCACTTT,CASSIQGVNSPLHF
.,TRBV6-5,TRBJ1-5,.,TGTGCCAGCAGTTATGGGACCCCCTTGGGCAATCAGCCCCAGCATTTT,CASSYGTPLGNQPQHF
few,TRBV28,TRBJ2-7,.,TGTGCCAGCAGCCAAGCTACAACGGCCCCCTACGAGCAGTACTTC,CASSQATTAPYEQYF
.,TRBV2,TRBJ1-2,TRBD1,TGTGCCAGCGCGGCAGGGGGCAGTAACTATGGCTACACCTTC,CASAAGGSNYGYTF
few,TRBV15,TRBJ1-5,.,TGTGCCACCAGCAGGTTCACAACAGGGAGCAATCAGCCCCAGCATTTT,CATSRFTTGSNQPQHF
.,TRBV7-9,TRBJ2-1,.,TGTGCCAGCAGCTTGGCGGTCCATGAGCAGTTCTTC,CASSLAVHEQFF
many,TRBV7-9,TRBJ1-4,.,TGTGCCAGCAGCTACCGGGAGCCTAATGAAAAACTGTTTTTT,CASSYREPNEKLFF
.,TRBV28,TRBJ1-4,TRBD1,TGTGCCAGCGGGCTACCGGGACAGAGTAATGAAAAACTGTTTTTT,CASGLPGQSNEKLFF